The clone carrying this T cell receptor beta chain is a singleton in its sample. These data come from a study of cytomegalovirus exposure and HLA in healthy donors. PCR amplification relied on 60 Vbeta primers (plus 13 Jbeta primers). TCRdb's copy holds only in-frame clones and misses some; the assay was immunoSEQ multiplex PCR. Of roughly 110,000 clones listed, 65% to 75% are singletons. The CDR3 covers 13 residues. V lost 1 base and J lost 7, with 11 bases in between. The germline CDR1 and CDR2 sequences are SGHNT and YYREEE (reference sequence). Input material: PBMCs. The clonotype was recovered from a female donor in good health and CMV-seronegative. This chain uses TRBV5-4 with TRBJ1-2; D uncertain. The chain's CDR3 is CASSLLAGRGYTF. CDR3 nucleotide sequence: TGTGCCAGCAGCTTGTTGGCAGGTCGTGGCTACACCTTC.